These 2 T cell receptor beta chains share one sample of origin, sequenced in a study of T cell responses to AZD1222 COVID-19 vaccine. This table comes from immunoSEQ multiplex PCR, and its TCRdb copy is limited to in-frame clones, with some not included. The sample lists 95,000 to 150,000 clones, about 90% occurring once. Sequencing was performed on peripheral blood, taken on day 0 of AZD1222 vaccination. All receptors derive from an adult in good health.

This chain joins TRBV4-1 and TRBJ2-5; 7 nucleotides align to TRBD2. Germline V gene lookup returns CDR1 MGHRA and CDR2 YSYEKL. V shed 0 bases and J 5 bases; nucleotides not matched to a gene: 6. The CDR3 extends over 15 amino acids. The CDR3 bases are TGCGCCAGCAGCCAAGAAAGCGGGGACCGGGAGACCCAGTACTTC. As protein: CASSQESGDRETQYF.

V is TRBV7-2 and J is TRBJ2-5; the D is unclear. The CDR3 covers 12 residues. V lost 5 bases, J lost 2 bases, and 6 bases lay in between. CDR1 is SGHTA, CDR2 FQGNSA, per germline. In nucleotides, the CDR3 is TGTGCCAGCAGCCCTTTTCAAGAGACCCAGTACTTC. Its translation: CASSPFQETQYF.